This T cell receptor (beta chain) came from a study of cytomegalovirus exposure and HLA in healthy donors. About the research overall: Per a later analysis, the approximately 600 first-cohort and 100 to 150 validation repertoires shared one platform. Study observations and caveats: The tendency of first-cohort TCR clusters to co-occur in the 120 or so validation repertoires emerged from a later analysis.

Clones were read by immunoSEQ multiplex PCR, and TCRdb kept only the in-frame ones, dropping some. The repertoire holds 65,000 to 80,000 clones, with roughly 94% as singletons. This CDR3 spans 13 amino acids. Germline V gives CDR1 GTSNPN, CDR2 SVGIG (reference sequence). V lost 2 bases, J lost 0 bases, and 8 bases lay in between. As regards this clone: Its specificity is not known.

Donors were drawn from the approximately 110-subject validation cohort, separate from the approximately 670-subject first cohort. Source material: PBMCs. This TCR was sampled from a woman between 18 and 30 years old in good health and CMV-seropositive. This chain connects TRBV30 to TRBJ2-7; perhaps TRBD1 as D (5 bases). CDR3 amino acids: CAWSPGNSYEQYF. CDR3 coding DNA: TGTGCCTGGAGTCCAGGGAACTCCTACGAGCAGTACTTC.